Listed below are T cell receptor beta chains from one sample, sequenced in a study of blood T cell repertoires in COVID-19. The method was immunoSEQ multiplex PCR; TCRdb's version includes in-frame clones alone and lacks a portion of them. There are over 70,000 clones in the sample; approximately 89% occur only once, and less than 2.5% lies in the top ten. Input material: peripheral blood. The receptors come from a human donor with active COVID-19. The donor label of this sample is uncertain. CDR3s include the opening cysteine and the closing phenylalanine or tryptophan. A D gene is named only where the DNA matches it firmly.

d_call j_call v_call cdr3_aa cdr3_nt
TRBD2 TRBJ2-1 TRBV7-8 CASSRLGQRGAYNEQFF TGTGCCAGCAGCCGATTAGGGCAGCGGGGGGCCTACAATGAGCAGTTCTTC
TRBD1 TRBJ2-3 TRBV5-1 CASSAGTGVRTDTQYF TGCGCCAGCAGCGCCGGGACAGGGGTTAGAACAGATACGCAGTATTTT
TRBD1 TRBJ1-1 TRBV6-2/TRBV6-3 CASSYTRTGGRTEAFF TGTGCCAGCAGTTACACGCGGACAGGGGGCCGGACTGAAGCTTTCTTT
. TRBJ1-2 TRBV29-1 CSVGETDYGYTF TGCAGCGTTGGAGAGACAGATTATGGCTACACCTTC
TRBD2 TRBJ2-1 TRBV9 CASSGGGGLVNEQFF TGTGCCAGCAGCGGCGGCGGGGGTCTTGTTAATGAGCAGTTCTTC
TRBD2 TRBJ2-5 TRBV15 CATSRVRLAGLQETQYF TGTGCCACCAGCAGAGTACGACTAGCGGGGTTACAAGAGACCCAGTACTTC
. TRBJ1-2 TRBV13 CASTQGNYGYTF TGTGCCAGCACCCAGGGAAACTATGGCTACACCTTC
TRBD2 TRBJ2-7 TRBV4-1 CASSRRTSGGDYLREQYF TGCGCCAGCAGCCGACGGACTAGCGGGGGGGATTATCTACGGGAGCAGTACTTC
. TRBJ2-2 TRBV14 CASSQVSGAATGELFF TGTGCCAGCAGCCAAGTATCAGGGGCCGCCACCGGGGAGCTGTTTTTT
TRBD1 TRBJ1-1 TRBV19 CASTGTVTPNTEAFF TGTGCCAGCACAGGGACAGTGACTCCGAACACTGAAGCTTTCTTT
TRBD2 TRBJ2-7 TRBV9 CASSISPTSGAYEQYF TGTGCCAGCAGCATCTCCCCTACTAGCGGTGCTTACGAGCAGTACTTC
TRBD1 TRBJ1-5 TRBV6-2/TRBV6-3 CASSAGQGFNQPQHF TGTGCCAGCAGTGCCGGACAGGGGTTCAATCAGCCCCAGCATTTT
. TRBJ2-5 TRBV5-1 CASSMKGAGWETQYF TGCGCCAGCAGCATGAAAGGGGCGGGGTGGGAGACCCAGTACTTC
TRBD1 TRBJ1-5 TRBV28 CASSLLTGTGQPQHF TGTGCCAGCAGTTTATTGACAGGGACGGGTCAGCCCCAGCATTTT
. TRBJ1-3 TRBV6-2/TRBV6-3 CASSRTPGNTIYF TGTGCCAGCAGTCGGACTCCTGGAAACACCATATATTTT
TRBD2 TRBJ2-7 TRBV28 CASSLRQGWLAGDEYEQYF TGTGCCAGCAGTTTAAGGCAAGGTTGGCTAGCGGGGGACGAGTACGAGCAGTACTTC
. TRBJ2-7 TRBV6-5 CASSYSQQESYEQYF TGTGCCAGCAGTTACTCGCAACAGGAGTCCTACGAGCAGTACTTC
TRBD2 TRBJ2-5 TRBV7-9 CASSTGLAGGLQETQYF TGTGCCAGCAGTACGGGACTAGCGGGGGGGCTCCAAGAGACCCAGTACTTC